This T cell receptor (beta chain) was found in a study of blood T cell repertoires in COVID-19. Overall study: Researchers got acute and convalescent COVID-19 samples from the United States, Italy and Spain.

The repertoire was sequenced with immunoSEQ multiplex PCR; TCRdb's copy has only in-frame clones and lacks some. The data contain tens of thousands of clones, about 96% of them singletons. Deletions cut 3 bases from V and 0 bases from J, with 13 bases between. Germline CDR1 and CDR2: KGHSH and LQKENI. The CDR3 length is 16 residues. The clonotype was recovered from a human donor with active COVID-19. The donor label of this sample is uncertain. The chain employs TRBV18 and TRBJ2-3; perhaps TRBD2 as D (6 bases). Sequencing was carried out using peripheral blood. The chain's CDR3 is CASSPAGRTSTDTQYF. In nucleotides, the CDR3 is TGTGCCAGCTCACCGGCGGGGCGGACTAGCACAGATACGCAGTATTTT.